These 3 T cell receptor beta chains came from one sample sequenced in a study of shared clonotypes between healthy human individuals. Assay: immunoSEQ multiplex PCR; the TCRdb copy retains only in-frame clones and omits some. The data contain 180,000 or so clones, over 80% of them seen just once; the ten biggest clones take up 0.067%. Sequencing was performed on naive CD4+ T cells sorted from blood. Subset denoted: CD45RA+ positively selected. Receptors were obtained from a woman in her thirties in good health.

This clone was found once. The chain employs TRBV18 and TRBJ2-6, with 8 bases aligning to TRBD1. Per germline, CDR1 KGHSH and CDR2 LQKENI. The length of the CDR3 is 16 residues. After removal of 8 bases from V and 2 bases from J, the junction contained 8 bases not matched to a gene. CDR3 in DNA: TGTGCCAGCCCCCGGCCAGGGGGCGCTGGGGCCAACGTCCTGACTTTC. Its translation is CASPRPGGAGANVLTF.

This chain joins TRBV11-2 and TRBJ2-2; 8 bases are shared with TRBD2. CDR1 and CDR2 from the germline V gene are SGHAT and FQNNGV. Germline trimming cut 2 bases from V and 1 base from J; bases unmatched to any gene: 3. This CDR3 region has 16 residues. In nucleotides, the CDR3 is TGTGCCAGCAGCTTACCTAGCGGGTTGAACACCGGGGAGCTGTTTTTT. Its translation is CASSLPSGLNTGELFF.

The rearrangement links TRBV6-5 to TRBJ1-1; no firm D call. V shed 0 bases and J shed 4 bases, with 12 bases lying between them. From germline, CDR1 is MNHEY and CDR2 SVGAGI. This CDR3 has 15 residues. CDR3 loop: CASSYSPIAGTEAFF. CDR3 coding DNA: TGTGCCAGCAGTTACTCTCCAATCGCAGGCACTGAAGCTTTCTTT.